The TCR beta chain under discussion was sequenced for a study of T cells in localized non-small cell lung cancer. Trimming removed 1 base from V and 5 bases from J, with 9 bases in between. CDR3 length: 14 amino acids. Germline V CDR1 and CDR2: SEHNR, FQNEAQ (reference sequence). Profiled with immunoSEQ multiplex PCR; TCRdb holds only in-frame clones, not every one. The data contain some 20,000 clones, about 83% of them singletons. Note on this clone: The antigen is not known.

Study-level points and caveats: Sequencing was restricted to one tumor region; therefore, heterogeneity remains possible. Tumor trailed uninvolved adjacent lung in T cell clonality, which peaked there. For the top 100 tumor clones, a median about 60 also appeared in adjacent lung.

This sequence joins TRBV7-9 and TRBJ2-1; D is unresolved. The sequences come from peripheral blood, collected before any cancer treatment. The receptor was isolated from a man aged 40 to 75 with stage I lung adenocarcinoma. CDR3 amino acids: CASSLGLVNNEQFF. The CDR3 bases are TGTGCCAGCAGCTTAGGACTGGTAAACAATGAGCAGTTCTTC. Using reference TRBV7-9 and TRBJ2-1 for the parts outside the CDR3, the full variable domain is DTGVSQNPRHKITKRGQNVTFRCDPISEHNRLYWYRQTLGQGPEFLTYFQNEAQLEKSRLLSDRFSAERPKGSFSTLEIQRTEQGDSAMYLCASSLGLVNNEQFFGPGTRLTVL.